The source of this T cell receptor (beta chain) is a study of PD-L1 blockade in urothelial cancer (dated by TCRdb to 2016 to 2017). Regarding the research as a whole: Every patient began therapy at some point between 2013 and 2015 and was given atezolizumab 1,200 mg intravenously every 3 weeks. Durable clinical benefit was defined as a progression-free survival longer than 6 months, and TCR features were additionally tested against progression-free survival and overall survival. Whole exome sequencing and RNA sequencing of pretreatment tumors were performed alongside TCR sequencing in the same patients. Durable clinical benefit was achieved by nine patients but not by the remaining 20. Pretreatment tumor samples, along with matched peripheral blood collected serially before and after atezolizumab treatment, underwent TCR sequencing. About 85% of the roughly 29 patients were males with bladder-origin urothelial cancer, and 18 of 29 reported a prior smoking history. Blood samples were analyzed at two time points: 3 weeks after treatment start (second dose) and 6 weeks after treatment start. An exploratory multi-omic analysis was conducted of the somatic, immune and clinical correlates of response to PD-L1 blockade with atezolizumab in urothelial cancer. Some 29 patients had pretreatment blood TCR-seq, around 24 had at least one posttreatment blood collection, and around 24 had tumor TCR-seq. Patients had an ECOG performance status of 0 or 1 and had received between 0 and 3 prior chemotherapy regimens. Blood samples yielded a median of about 150,000 T cells and more than 75,000 unique TCRs, with median clonality approximately 0.08. The research as a whole found: At 3 weeks after the start of treatment, tumor-associated TCR clones in peripheral blood had expanded more in patients with durable benefit (n ≈ 24, p = 0.022). Improved progression-free and overall survival was associated with having pretreatment peripheral blood TCR clonality below the median. Because the sample size was small (n of about 30) and many of the analyses were exploratory, the results are meant to be hypothesis-generating.

A note on this clone: Its cognate antigen has yet to be identified. No base qualities exist here, and no much larger clone lies one base off it.

Each PCR received spiked-in synthetic TCR analog templates so that absolute template abundance could be estimated from read counts. TCRbeta CDR3 regions were amplified from genomic DNA with bias-controlled V and J gene primers using the immunoSEQ assay. Sequencing of rearranged TCRbeta segments was performed at approximately 20X coverage. Under the source paper's analysis protocol: Sequencing errors were corrected by clustering and CDR3s were annotated against IMGT to assign V, D and J genes. Only productive TCRbeta rearrangements were used in downstream analyses, excluding out-of-frame or stop-codon sequences. Clonality was computed as one minus Shannon entropy normalized by the log of the number of unique productive sequences. Fisher's exact test with Benjamini-Hochberg correction, at a threshold of adjusted p below 0.01, was used to find clones that differed between time points or between blood and tumor. TCRdb provides this immuneACCESS table in a form limited to in-frame rearrangements. Some clones are lacking; in checked studies, under half of them reflect an unresolved V gene, and why the rest are absent is not known. Clonal size and the V and J genes are those of that table, whereas D and trimming came from the DNA. For this sample there are fewer than 85,000 clones; 88% appear just once. The ten largest clonotypes hold 10% to 12% of the sample.

Spanning cysteine to phenylalanine, the CDR3 consists of 19 amino acids. Only the CDR3 region is kept as DNA, spanning 57 bases read in frame from base 1. CDR1 is given as MNHEY and CDR2 as SMNVEV, both from the germline V gene (reference sequence). The junction carries 21 bases between V and J, which are trimmed by 2 bases and 4 bases respectively. The time point label for this specimen denotes: peripheral blood 6 weeks after treatment start. The cohort comprised roughly 30 patients with locally advanced or metastatic urothelial carcinoma treated at Memorial Sloan Kettering on a trial protocol. Peripheral blood mononuclear cells were collected pretreatment and during treatment, with between 1 and 8 total time points per patient. The Qiagen DNeasy Blood extraction kit was used to purify genomic DNA from total PBMCs and tumor samples. PBMCs were collected pretreatment and during treatment, and were isolated and stored as previously described.

Rearrangement joined TRBV27 to TRBJ1-6; the D segment could be TRBD1, given 5 matching bases. This TCR came from a man aged 55 to 69 with urothelial cancer. The source was PBMCs, collected around atezolizumab (anti-PD-L1) treatment. The DNA reads TGTGCCAGCAGTTTAAGCACAGGACGGCCCTTGGCTTATAATTCACCCCTCCACTTT. This yields the protein CASSLSTGRPLAYNSPLHF.